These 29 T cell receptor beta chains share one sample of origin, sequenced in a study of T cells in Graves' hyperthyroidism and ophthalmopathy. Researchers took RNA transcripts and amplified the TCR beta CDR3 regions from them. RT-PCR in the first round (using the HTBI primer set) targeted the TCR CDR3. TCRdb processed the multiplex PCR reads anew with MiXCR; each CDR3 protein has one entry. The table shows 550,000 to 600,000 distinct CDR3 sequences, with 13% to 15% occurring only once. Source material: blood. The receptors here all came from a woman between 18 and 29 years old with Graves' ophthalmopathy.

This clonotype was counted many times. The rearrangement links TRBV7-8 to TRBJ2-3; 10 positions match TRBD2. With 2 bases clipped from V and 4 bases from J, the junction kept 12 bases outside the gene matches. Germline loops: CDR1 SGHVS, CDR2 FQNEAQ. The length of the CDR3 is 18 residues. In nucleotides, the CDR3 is TGTGCCAGCAGCTTAAGGGTCCCTAGCGGGGGCCTCGCAGATACGCAGTATTTT. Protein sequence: CASSLRVPSGGLADTQYF.

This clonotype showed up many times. This CDR3 is CASSPGEGRNYGYTF. In nucleotides, the CDR3 is TGTGCCAGCAGTCCCGGGGAAGGGCGGAACTATGGCTACACCTTC. The V gene is TRBV28, the J gene TRBJ1-2; D is undetermined. The germline gives CDR1 MDHEN, CDR2 SYDVKM. With 5 bases removed from V and 2 bases from J, the gap between germline ends came to 15 bases. CDR3 length: 15 amino acids.

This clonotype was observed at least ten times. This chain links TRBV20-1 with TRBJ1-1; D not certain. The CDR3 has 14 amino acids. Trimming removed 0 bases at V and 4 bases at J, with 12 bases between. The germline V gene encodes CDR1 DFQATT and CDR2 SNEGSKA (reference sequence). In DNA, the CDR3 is TGCAGTGCTAGAGACCCGGCCAGCGGCACTGAAGCTTTCTTT. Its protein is CSARDPASGTEAFF.

CDR3 loop: CASSFGPPRGSYNEQFF. CDR3 DNA: TGTGCCAGCAGTTTCGGGCCCCCCAGGGGCTCCTACAATGAGCAGTTCTTC. V usage is TRBV6-5 and J usage is TRBJ2-1, with D possibly matching TRBD1 (6 bases). V was cut by 4 bases and J by 0 bases, with 16 bases left in between. There are 17 residues in the CDR3. Germline V gene sequence: CDR1 MNHEY, CDR2 SVGAGI.

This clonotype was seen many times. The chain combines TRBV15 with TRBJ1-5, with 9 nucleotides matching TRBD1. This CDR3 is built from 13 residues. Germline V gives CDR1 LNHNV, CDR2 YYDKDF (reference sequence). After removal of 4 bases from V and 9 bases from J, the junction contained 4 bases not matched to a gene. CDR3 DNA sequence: TGTGCCACCAGCAAGGACAGGGGCCGGCCCCAGCATTTT. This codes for CATSKDRGRPQHF.

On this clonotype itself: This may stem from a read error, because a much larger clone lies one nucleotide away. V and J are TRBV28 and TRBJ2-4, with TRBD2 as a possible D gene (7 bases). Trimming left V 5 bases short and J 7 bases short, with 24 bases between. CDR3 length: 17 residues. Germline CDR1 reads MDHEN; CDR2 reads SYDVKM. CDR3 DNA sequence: TGTGCCAGCAGTCCGGGGACTAACGGGGGCCCCGGGAACATTCAGTACTTC. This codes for CASSPGTNGGPGNIQYF.

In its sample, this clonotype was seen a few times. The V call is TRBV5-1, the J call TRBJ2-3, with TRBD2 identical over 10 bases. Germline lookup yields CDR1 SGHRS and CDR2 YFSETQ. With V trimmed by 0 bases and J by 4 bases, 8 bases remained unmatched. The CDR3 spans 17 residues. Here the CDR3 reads CASSLAPLAGVSDTQYF. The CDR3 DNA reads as TGCGCCAGCAGCTTGGCCCCTCTAGCGGGAGTCTCAGATACGCAGTATTTT.

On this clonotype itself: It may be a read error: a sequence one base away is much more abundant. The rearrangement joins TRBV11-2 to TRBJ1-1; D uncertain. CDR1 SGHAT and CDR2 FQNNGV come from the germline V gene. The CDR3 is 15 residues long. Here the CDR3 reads CASSPLLAENTEALF. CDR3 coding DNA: TGTGCCAGCAGCCCCCTCCTGGCAGAGAACACTGAAGCTCTCTTT.

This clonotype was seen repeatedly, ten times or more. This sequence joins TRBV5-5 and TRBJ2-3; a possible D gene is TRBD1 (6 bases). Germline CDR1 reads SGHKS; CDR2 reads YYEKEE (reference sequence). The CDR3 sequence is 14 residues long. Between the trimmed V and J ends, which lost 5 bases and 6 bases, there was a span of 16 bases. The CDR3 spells CASRGGHPFDTQYF. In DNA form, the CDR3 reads TGTGCCAGCAGAGGGGGACACCCATTCGATACGCAGTATTTT.

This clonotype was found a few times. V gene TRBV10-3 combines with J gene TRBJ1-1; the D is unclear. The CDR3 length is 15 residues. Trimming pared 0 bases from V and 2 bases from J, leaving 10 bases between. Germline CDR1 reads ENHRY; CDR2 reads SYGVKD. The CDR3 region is CAISESRQTNTEAFF. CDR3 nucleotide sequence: TGTGCCATCAGTGAGTCGAGGCAGACAAACACTGAAGCTTTCTTT.

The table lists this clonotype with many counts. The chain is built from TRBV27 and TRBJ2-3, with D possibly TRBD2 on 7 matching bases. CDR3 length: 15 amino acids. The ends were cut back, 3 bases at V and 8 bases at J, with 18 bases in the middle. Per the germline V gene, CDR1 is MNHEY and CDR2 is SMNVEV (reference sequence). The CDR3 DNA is TGTGCCAGCAGTTTGGGGGGGGGCCGATCCGGTACGCAGTATTTT. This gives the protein CASSLGGGRSGTQYF.

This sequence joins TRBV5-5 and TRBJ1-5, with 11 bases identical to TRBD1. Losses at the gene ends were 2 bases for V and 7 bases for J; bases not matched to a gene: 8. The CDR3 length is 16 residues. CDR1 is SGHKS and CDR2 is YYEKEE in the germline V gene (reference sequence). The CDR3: CASSFSDRGRWQPQHF. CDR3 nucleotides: TGTGCCAGCAGCTTTTCGGACAGGGGGCGATGGCAGCCCCAGCATTTT.

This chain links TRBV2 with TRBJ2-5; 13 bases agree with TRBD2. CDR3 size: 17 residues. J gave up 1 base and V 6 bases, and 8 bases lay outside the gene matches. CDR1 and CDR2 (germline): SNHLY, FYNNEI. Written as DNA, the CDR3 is TGTGCCAGCAGCGTAGGGGGACTAGCGGGATTCCAAGAGACCCAGTACTTC. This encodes CASSVGGLAGFQETQYF.

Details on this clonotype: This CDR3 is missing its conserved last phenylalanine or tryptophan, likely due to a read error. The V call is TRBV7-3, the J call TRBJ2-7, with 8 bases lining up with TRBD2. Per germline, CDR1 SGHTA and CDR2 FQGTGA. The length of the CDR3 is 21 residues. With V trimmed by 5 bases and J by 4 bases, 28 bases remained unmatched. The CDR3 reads CASSPSEVGLVVIEDSYEQYL. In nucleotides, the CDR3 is TGTGCCAGCAGCCCCTCAGAGGTGGGACTAGTTGTAATTGAGGACTCTTACGAGCAGTACTTG.

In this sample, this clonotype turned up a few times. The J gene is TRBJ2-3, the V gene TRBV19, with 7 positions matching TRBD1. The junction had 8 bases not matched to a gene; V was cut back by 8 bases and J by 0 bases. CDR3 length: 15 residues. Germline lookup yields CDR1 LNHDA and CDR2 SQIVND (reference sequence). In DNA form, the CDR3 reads TGTGCCAGTCAAGGGGGACAGCGAAGCACAGATACGCAGTATTTT. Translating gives CASQGGQRSTDTQYF. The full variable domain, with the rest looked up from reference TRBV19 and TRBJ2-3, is DGGITQSPKYLFRKEGQNVTLSCEQNLNHDAMYWYRQDPGQGLRLIYYSQIVNDFQKGDIAEGYSVSREKKESFPLTVTSAQKNPTAFYLCASQGGQRSTDTQYFGPGTRLTVL.

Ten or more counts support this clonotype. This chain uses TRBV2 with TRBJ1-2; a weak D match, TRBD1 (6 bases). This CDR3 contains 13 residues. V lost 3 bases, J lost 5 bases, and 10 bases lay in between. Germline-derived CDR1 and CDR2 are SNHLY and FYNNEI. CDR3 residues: CASSDDGQYGYTF. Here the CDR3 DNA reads TGTGCCAGCAGTGACGATGGACAGTATGGCTACACCTTC.

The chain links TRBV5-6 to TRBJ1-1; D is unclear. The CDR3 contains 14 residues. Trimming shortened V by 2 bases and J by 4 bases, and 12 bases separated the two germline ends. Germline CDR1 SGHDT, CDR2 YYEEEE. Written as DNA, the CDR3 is TGTGCCAGCAGCTTCGGTCCAGGAGGCACTGAAGCTTTCTTT. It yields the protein CASSFGPGGTEAFF.

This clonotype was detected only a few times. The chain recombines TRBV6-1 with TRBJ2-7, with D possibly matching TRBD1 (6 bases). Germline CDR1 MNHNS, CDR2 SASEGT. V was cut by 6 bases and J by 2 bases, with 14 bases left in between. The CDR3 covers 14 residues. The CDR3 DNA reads TGTGCCAGCAGCCCGACAGGCCTCACCTACGAGCAGTACTTC. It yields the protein CASSPTGLTYEQYF.

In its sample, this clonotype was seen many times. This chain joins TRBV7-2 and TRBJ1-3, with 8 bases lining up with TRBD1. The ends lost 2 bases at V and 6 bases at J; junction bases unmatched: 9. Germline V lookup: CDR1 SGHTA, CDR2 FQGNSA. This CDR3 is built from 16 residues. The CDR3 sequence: CASSLTQGAVENTIYF. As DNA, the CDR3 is TGTGCCAGCAGCTTAACGCAGGGGGCGGTTGAAAACACCATATATTTT. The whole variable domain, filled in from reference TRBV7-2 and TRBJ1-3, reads GAGVSQSPSNKVTEKGKDVELRCDPISGHTALYWYRQSLGQGLEFLIYFQGNSAPDKSGLPSDRFSAERTGGSVSTLTIQRTQQEDSAVYLCASSLTQGAVENTIYFGEGSWLTVV.

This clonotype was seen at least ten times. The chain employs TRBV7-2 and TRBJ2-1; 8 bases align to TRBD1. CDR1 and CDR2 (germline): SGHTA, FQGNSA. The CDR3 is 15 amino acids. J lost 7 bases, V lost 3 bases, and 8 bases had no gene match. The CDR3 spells CASSFRQGFGNEQFF. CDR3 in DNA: TGTGCCAGCAGCTTTCGACAGGGGTTTGGGAATGAGCAGTTCTTC.

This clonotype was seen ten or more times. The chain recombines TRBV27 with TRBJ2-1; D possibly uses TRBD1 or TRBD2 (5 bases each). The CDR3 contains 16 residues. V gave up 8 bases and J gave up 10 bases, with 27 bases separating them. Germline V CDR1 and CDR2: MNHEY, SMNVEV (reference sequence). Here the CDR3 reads CASLISGLGLAREQFF. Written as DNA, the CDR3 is TGTGCCAGCCTAATTTCGGGGCTGGGTCTGGCCCGGGAGCAGTTCTTC.

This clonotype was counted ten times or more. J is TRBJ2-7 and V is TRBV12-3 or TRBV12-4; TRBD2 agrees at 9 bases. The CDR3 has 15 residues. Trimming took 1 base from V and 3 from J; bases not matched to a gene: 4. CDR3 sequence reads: CASSLGLAVNYEQYF. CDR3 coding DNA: TGTGCCAGCAGTTTAGGACTAGCGGTTAACTACGAGCAGTACTTC.

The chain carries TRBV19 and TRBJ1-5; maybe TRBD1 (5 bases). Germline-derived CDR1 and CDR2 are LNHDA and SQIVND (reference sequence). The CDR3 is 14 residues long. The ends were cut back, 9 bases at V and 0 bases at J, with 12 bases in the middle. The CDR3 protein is CASKQDFSNQPQHF. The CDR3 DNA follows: TGTGCCAGCAAACAGGATTTTAGCAATCAGCCCCAGCATTTT.

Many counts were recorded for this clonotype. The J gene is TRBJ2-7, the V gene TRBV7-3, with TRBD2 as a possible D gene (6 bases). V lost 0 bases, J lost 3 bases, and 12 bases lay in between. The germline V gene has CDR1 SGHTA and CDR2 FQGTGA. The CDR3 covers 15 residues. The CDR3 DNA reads TGTGCCAGCAGCTTAACGCGGGGACCATTCTACGAGCAGTACTTC. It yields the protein CASSLTRGPFYEQYF.

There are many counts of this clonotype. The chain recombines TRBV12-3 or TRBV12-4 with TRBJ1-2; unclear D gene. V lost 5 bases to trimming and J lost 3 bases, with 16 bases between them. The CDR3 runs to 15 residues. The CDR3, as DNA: TGTGCCAGCAGTCCCCCGGGAGGTTACCACTATGGCTACACCTTC. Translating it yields CASSPPGGYHYGYTF.

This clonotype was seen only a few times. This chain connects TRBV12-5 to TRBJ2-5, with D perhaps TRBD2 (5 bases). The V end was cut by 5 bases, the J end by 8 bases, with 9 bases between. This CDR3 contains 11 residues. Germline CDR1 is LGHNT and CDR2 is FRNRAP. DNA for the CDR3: TGTGCTAGTGGTCCCCGGGGAACCCAGTACTTC. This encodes CASGPRGTQYF. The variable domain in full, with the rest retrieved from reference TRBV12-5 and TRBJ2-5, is DARVTQTPRHKVTEMGQEVTMRCQPILGHNTVFWYRQTMMQGLELLAYFRNRAPLDDSGMPKDRFSAEMPDATLATLKIQPSEPRDSAVYFCASGPRGTQYFGPGTRLLVL.

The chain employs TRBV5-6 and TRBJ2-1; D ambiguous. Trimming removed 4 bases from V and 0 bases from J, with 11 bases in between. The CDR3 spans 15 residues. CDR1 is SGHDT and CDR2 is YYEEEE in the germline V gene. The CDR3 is CASSLDFSSYNEQFF. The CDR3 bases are TGTGCCAGCAGCCTGGATTTTAGCTCCTACAATGAGCAGTTCTTC.

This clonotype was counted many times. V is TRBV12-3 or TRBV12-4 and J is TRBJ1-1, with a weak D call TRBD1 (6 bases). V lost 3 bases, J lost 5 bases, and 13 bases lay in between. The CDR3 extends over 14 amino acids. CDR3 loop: CASSFFGRGTEAFF. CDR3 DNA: TGTGCCAGCAGTTTTTTTGGGAGGGGGACTGAAGCTTTCTTT.

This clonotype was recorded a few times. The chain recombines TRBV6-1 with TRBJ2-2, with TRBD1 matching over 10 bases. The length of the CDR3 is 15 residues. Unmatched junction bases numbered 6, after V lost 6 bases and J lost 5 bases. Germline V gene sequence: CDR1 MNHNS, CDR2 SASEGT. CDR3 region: CASRVDRGRTGELFF. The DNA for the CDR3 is TGTGCCAGCAGAGTAGACAGGGGGCGGACCGGGGAGCTGTTTTTT.